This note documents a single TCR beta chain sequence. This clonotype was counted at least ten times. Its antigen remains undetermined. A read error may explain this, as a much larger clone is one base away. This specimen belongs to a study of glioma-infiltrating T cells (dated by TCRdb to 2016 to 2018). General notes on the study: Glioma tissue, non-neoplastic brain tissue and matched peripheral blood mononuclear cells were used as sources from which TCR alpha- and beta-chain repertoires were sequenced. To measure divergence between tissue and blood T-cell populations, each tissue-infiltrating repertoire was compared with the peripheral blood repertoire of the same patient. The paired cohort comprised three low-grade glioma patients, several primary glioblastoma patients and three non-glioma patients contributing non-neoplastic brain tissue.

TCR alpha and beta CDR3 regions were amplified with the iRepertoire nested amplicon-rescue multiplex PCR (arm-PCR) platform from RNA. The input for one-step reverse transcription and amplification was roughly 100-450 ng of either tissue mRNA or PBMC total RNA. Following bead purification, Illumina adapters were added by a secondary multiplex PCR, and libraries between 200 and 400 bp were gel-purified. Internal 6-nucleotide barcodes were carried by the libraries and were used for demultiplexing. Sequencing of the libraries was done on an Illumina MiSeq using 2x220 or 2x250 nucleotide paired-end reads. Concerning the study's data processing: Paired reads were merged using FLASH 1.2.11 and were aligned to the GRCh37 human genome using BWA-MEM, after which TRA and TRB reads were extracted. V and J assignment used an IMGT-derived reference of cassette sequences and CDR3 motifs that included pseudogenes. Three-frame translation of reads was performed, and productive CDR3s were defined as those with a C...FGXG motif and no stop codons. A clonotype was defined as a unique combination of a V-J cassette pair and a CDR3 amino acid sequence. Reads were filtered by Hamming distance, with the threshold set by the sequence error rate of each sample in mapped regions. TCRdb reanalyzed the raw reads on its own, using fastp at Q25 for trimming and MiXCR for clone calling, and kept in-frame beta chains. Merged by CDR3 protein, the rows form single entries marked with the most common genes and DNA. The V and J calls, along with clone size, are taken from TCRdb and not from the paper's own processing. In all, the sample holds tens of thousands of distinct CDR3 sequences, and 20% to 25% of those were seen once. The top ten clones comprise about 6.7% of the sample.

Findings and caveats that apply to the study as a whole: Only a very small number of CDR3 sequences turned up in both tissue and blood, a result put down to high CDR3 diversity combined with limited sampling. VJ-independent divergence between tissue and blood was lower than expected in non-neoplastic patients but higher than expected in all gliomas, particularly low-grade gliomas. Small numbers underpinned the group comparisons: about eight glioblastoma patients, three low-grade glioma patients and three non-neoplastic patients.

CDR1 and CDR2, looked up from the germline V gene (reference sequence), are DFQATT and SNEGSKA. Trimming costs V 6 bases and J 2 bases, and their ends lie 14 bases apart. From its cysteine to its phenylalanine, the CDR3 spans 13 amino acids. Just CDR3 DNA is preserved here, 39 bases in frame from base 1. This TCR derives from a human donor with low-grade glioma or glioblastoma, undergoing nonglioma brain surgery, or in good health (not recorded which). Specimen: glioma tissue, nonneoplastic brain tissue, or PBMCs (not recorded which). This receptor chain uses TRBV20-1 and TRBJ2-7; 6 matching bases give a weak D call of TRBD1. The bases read TGCAGTGCCCAGACAGGAGCCCCCTACGAGCAGTACTTC. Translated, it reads CSAQTGAPYEQYF.